One sample yielded the 21 T cell receptor beta chains listed below, sequenced in a study of blood T cells in healthy people across ages (dated by TCRdb to between 2015 and 2016). Receptor libraries were prepared by 5' RACE. A second about 7 to 12 cycle PCR used a sample-barcoded 5' primer and a J-beta primer mix. Using fastp trimming at Q25 and MiXCR clonotype assembly, TCRdb reanalyzed the public sequencing data and kept in-frame beta chains. Rows matching on CDR3 protein sequence are summarized as one entry with the most common DNA and genes. The sample table lists 1.5 million to 2 million distinct CDR3 sequences, approximately 39% of them with a count of one. In total, the top ten clones hold under 30% of the sample. The sequenced material came from blood. Every receptor here comes from a human donor in good health.

The V call is TRBV4-3, the J call TRBJ2-7, with TRBD2 matching 8 bases. Germline V gene sequence: CDR1 LGHNA, CDR2 YSLEER. CDR3 length equals 16 residues. With V trimmed by 3 bases and J by 3 bases, 10 bases remained unmatched. CDR3 in amino acids: CASSHVGRGVNYEQYF. CDR3 nucleotides: TGCGCCAGCAGCCATGTCGGGAGGGGGGTAAACTACGAGCAGTACTTC.

This chain connects TRBV29-1 to TRBJ1-2; TRBD1 might be the D (6 bases). This CDR3 is 15 amino acids long. The germline V gene encodes CDR1 SQVTM and CDR2 ANQGSEA. V gave up 6 bases and J gave up 4 bases, with 21 bases separating them. The CDR3 protein is CSVGGGTVPTYGYTF. The CDR3 bases are TGCAGCGTCGGAGGGGGAACGGTACCGACCTATGGCTACACCTTC.

In its sample, this clonotype was seen a few times. The chain is built from TRBV4-2 and TRBJ2-7; maybe TRBD1 (6 bases). Germline V gene lookup returns CDR1 LGHNA and CDR2 YNFKEQ. The CDR3 consists of 14 residues. The ends were cut back, 0 bases at V and 4 bases at J, with 10 bases in the middle. The CDR3 reads CASSQDNREYEQYF. The CDR3 nucleotides are TGTGCCAGCAGCCAAGATAACAGGGAATACGAGCAGTACTTC.

This chain connects TRBV18 to TRBJ1-4; D is unresolved. The CDR3 runs 14 residues. The germline gives CDR1 KGHSH, CDR2 LQKENI. The V and J ends lost 3 bases and 8 bases respectively, with 13 bases between them. This CDR3 is CASSPHPVAEKLFF. The DNA of the CDR3 is TGTGCCAGCTCACCCCACCCGGTTGCAGAAAAACTGTTTTTT.

The rearrangement joins TRBV2 to TRBJ1-2; D ambiguous. From germline, CDR1 is SNHLY and CDR2 FYNNEI. This CDR3 has 13 residues. Between the trimmed V and J ends, which lost 3 bases and 3 bases, there was a span of 8 bases. The CDR3 DNA sequence: TGTGCCAGCAGTGATGCCTCTTACTATGGCTACACCTTC. Protein product: CASSDASYYGYTF.

This clonotype has a handful of counts. The chain carries TRBV7-2 and TRBJ2-7; maybe TRBD1 (6 bases). CDR1 is SGHTA, CDR2 FQGNSA, per germline. V lost 8 bases to trimming and J lost 3 bases, with 17 bases between them. The CDR3 is 14 amino acids. CDR3: CASSTDRSIYEQYF. The CDR3 coding sequence is TGTGCCAGCTCCACAGACAGGTCCATCTACGAGCAGTACTTC.

The chain couples TRBV29-1 to TRBJ2-5, with 7 bases fitting TRBD1. The CDR3 contains 13 residues. Germline V CDR1 and CDR2: SQVTM, ANQGSEA. J gave up 0 bases and V 7 bases, and 5 bases lay outside the gene matches. The CDR3: CSAVGTDQETQYF. Written as DNA, the CDR3 is TGCAGCGCGGTAGGGACAGACCAAGAGACCCAGTACTTC.

The chain carries TRBV9 and TRBJ2-3; D ambiguous. V was pared by 2 bases and J by 7 bases, with 11 bases between. The germline gives CDR1 SGDLS, CDR2 YYNGEE. CDR3 length: 13 amino acids. In DNA form, the CDR3 reads TGTGCCAGCAGCGTCTTTTCGGCAAATACGCAGTATTTT. Its protein is CASSVFSANTQYF.

This chain joins TRBV2 and TRBJ2-1, with TRBD2 matching 8 bases. This CDR3 is built from 14 residues. V shed 11 bases, J shed 13 bases, and the junction held 19 bases outside the gene matches. Germline lookup yields CDR1 SNHLY and CDR2 FYNNEI. This CDR3 reads CASNRGGLLETQFF. CDR3 coding DNA: TGTGCCTCAAACCGGGGGGGGTTACTAGAGACCCAGTTCTTC.

The table lists this clonotype with a few counts. This chain uses TRBV6-5 with TRBJ2-3; D is perhaps TRBD2 (5 bases). The CDR3 is 14 residues long. V was pared by 7 bases and J by 2 bases, with 13 bases between. Germline loops: CDR1 MNHEY, CDR2 SVGAGI. CDR3 nucleotide sequence: TGTGCCAGCAACCCGGGATCACCCACAGATACGCAGTATTTT. The encoded protein is CASNPGSPTDTQYF.

The CDR3 DNA reads TGTGCCAGCAGCTTACGTGGGGGGGGGACTAGCACAGATACGCAGTATTTT. This encodes CASSLRGGGTSTDTQYF. The chain employs TRBV7-2 and TRBJ2-3; 7 bases align to TRBD2. V was clipped by 2 bases and J by 0 bases; unmatched bases: 8. CDR3 length equals 17 residues. CDR1 and CDR2 (germline): SGHTA, FQGNSA.

CDR3 loop: CASSTVGLAGLNEQFF. For the CDR3, the DNA is TGTGCCAGCAGCACTGTGGGTTTAGCGGGCCTCAATGAGCAGTTCTTC. This sequence joins TRBV9 and TRBJ2-1; TRBD2 aligns across 7 bases. J lost 6 bases, V lost 4 bases, and 13 bases had no gene match. This CDR3 region has 16 residues. Germline CDR1 reads SGDLS; CDR2 reads YYNGEE.

In its sample, this clonotype was seen a few times. The DNA of the CDR3 is TGCAGTGCCTCCACGACAGCCCCCTACGAGCAGTACTTC. Residues: CSASTTAPYEQYF. V gene TRBV20-1 combines with J gene TRBJ2-7; D is perhaps TRBD1 (5 bases). The CDR3 loop spans 13 amino acids. Trimming shortened V by 6 bases and J by 2 bases, and 14 bases separated the two germline ends. Germline V CDR1 and CDR2: DFQATT, SNEGSKA (reference sequence).

V is TRBV6-5 and J is TRBJ1-5, with 8 bases identical to TRBD1. The V gene end was trimmed by 5 bases and the J gene end by 0 bases; junction bases not matched to a gene: 6. Germline V gene lookup returns CDR1 MNHEY and CDR2 SVGAGI. CDR3 length equals 16 residues. CDR3 sequence: CASSRTGPFSNQPQHF. In DNA form, the CDR3 reads TGTGCCAGCAGTCGGACAGGGCCATTTAGCAATCAGCCCCAGCATTTT.

The CDR3 sequence is CASSLEEGQAFF. Here the CDR3 DNA reads TGTGCCAGCAGCTTAGAGGAAGGTCAGGCCTTTTTT. V is TRBV7-8 and J is TRBJ1-4; D unclear. Germline CDR1 and CDR2: SGHVS and FQNEAQ. Trimming cost V 1 base and J 17 bases, with 14 bases left between them. This CDR3 contains 12 residues.

Worth noting for this clonotype: A junction boundary mismatches the germline segment, possibly from a read error. This sequence joins TRBV10-3 and TRBJ1-4; D unresolved. Germline assignment: CDR1 ENHRY and CDR2 SYGVKD. CDR3 size: 16 residues. The CDR3, as DNA: TGTGCCATCAGTGAGTCTTTCGCGAATTCTAATGACAAACTGTTTTTT. It codes for CAISESFANSNDKLFF.

This chain joins TRBV20-1 and TRBJ1-1; unclear D gene. The CDR3 contains 13 residues. V was trimmed by 1 base and J by 6 bases, leaving 12 bases between them. Germline CDR1 DFQATT, CDR2 SNEGSKA (reference sequence). The CDR3 DNA sequence: TGCAGTGCTAGAGGATCCAGGAGGGCTGAAGCTTTCTTT. Translating gives CSARGSRRAEAFF.

In its sample, this clonotype was seen many times. The V call is TRBV9, the J call TRBJ1-1; a weak D match, TRBD1 (6 bases). There are 14 residues in the CDR3. In germline, CDR1 is SGDLS, CDR2 YYNGEE. V lost 9 bases and J lost 1, with 16 bases in between. CDR3 amino acids: CATLRRGENTEAFF. In DNA, the CDR3 is TGTGCCACCTTGCGCAGGGGCGAGAACACTGAAGCTTTCTTT. Drawing the rest from reference TRBV9 and TRBJ1-1, the complete variable domain is DSGVTQTPKHLITATGQRVTLRCSPRSGDLSVYWYQQSLDQGLQFLIQYYNGEERAKGNILERFSAQQFPDLHSELNLSSLELGDSALYFCATLRRGENTEAFFGQGTRLTVV.

This clonotype has at least ten counts. The chain uses TRBV6-6 and TRBJ1-5, with 10 nucleotides matching TRBD1. V gave up 5 bases and J gave up 0 bases; unmatched junction bases: 1. The CDR3 totals 15 residues. The germline gives CDR1 MNHNY, CDR2 SVGAGI (reference sequence). CDR3 sequence: CASSRQGASNQPQHF. The DNA of the CDR3 is TGTGCCAGCAGTCGACAGGGGGCTAGCAATCAGCCCCAGCATTTT.

This clonotype appeared a few times. The chain recombines TRBV5-1 with TRBJ1-2; 10 positions match TRBD1. The CDR3 has 16 residues. From germline, CDR1 is SGHRS and CDR2 YFSETQ. The J segment lost 4 bases and the V segment lost 3 bases, leaving 9 bases of the junction unmatched. CDR3 bases: TGCGCCAGCAGCTCATATTCCGGGACAGGGGCCTATGGCTACACCTTC. Its translation is CASSSYSGTGAYGYTF.

The chain carries TRBV7-2 and TRBJ2-5; possible D gene TRBD2, 6 bases. Germline assignment: CDR1 SGHTA and CDR2 FQGNSA. This CDR3 has 14 amino acids. V lost 5 bases, J lost 5 bases, and 15 bases lay in between. CDR3 sequence: CASSRQSGDETQYF. The CDR3, as DNA: TGTGCCAGCAGCCGTCAGTCGGGGGACGAGACCCAGTACTTC.